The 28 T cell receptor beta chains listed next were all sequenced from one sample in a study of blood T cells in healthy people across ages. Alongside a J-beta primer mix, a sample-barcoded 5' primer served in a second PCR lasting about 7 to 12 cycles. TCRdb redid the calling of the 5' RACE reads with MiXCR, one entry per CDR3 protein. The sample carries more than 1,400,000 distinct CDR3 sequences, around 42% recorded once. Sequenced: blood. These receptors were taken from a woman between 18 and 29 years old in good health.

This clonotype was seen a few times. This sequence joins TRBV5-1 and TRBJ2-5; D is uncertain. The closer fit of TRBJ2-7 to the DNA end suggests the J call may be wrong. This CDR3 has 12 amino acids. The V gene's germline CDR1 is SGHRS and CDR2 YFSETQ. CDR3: CASGNLGYEQYF. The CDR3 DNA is TGCGCCAGCGGGAACTTGGGATACGAGCAGTACTTC.

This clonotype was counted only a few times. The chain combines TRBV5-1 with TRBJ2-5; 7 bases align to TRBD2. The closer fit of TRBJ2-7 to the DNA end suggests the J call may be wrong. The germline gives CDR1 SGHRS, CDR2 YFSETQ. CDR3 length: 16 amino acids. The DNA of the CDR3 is TGCGCCAGCAGCTTAGGTTCGGGACTAACCTCTAACGAGCAGTACTTC. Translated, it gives CASSLGSGLTSNEQYF.

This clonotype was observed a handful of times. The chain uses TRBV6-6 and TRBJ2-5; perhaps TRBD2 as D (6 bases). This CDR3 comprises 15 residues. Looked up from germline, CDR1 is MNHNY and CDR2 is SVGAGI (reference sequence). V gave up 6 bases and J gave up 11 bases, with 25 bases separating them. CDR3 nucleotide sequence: TGTGCCAGCAGCCTGACTAGGCGCAAAGGGAATGAGCAGTACTTC. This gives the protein CASSLTRRKGNEQYF.

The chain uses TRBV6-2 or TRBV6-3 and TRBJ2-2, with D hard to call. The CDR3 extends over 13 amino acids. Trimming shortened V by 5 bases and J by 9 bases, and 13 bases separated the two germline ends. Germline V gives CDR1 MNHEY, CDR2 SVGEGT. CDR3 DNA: TGTGCCAGCAGTACGGACCGCAGCAGGGAGCTGTTTTTT. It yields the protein CASSTDRSRELFF.

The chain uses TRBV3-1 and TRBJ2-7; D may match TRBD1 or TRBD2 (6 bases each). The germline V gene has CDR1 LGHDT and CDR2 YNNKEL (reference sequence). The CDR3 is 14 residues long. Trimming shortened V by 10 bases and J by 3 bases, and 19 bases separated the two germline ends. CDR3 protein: CATQGTVKGYEQYF. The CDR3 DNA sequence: TGTGCCACCCAGGGGACTGTAAAAGGCTACGAGCAGTACTTC.

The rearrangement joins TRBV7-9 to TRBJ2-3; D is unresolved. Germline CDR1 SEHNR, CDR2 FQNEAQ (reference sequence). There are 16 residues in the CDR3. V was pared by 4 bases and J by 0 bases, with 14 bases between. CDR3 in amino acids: CASSSALDGSTDTQYF. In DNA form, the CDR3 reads TGTGCCAGCAGCTCCGCTCTAGACGGTAGCACAGATACGCAGTATTTT.

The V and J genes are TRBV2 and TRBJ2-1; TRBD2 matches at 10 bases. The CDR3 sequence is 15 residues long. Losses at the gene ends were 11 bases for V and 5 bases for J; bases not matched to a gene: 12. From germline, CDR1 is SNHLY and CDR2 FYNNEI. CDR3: CASRRASGSDNEQFF. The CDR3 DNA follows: TGTGCCTCCCGACGGGCTAGCGGGAGCGACAATGAGCAGTTCTTC.

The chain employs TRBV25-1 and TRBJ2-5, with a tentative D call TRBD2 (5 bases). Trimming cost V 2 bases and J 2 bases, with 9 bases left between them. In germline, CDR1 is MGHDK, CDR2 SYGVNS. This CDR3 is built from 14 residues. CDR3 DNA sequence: TGTGCCAGCAGTGAAGTGGGCGGGCAAGAGACCCAGTACTTC. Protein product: CASSEVGGQETQYF.

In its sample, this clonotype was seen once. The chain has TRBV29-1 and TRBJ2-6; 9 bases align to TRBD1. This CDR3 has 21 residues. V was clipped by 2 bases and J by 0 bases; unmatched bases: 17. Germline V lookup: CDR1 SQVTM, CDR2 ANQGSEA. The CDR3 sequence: CSVESDPRYTGGASGANVLTF. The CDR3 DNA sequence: TGCAGCGTTGAAAGCGACCCACGTTATACAGGGGGCGCCTCTGGGGCCAACGTCCTGACTTTC. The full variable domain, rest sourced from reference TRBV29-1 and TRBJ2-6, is SAVISQKPSRDICQRGTSLTIQCQVDSQVTMMFWYRQQPGQSLTLIATANQGSEATYESGFVIDKFPISRPNLTFSTLTVSNMSPEDSSIYLCSVESDPRYTGGASGANVLTFGAGSRLTVL.

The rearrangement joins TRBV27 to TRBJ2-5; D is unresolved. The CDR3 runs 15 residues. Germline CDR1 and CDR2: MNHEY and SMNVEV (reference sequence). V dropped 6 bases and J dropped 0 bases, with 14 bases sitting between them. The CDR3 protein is CASSLRTTNQETQYF. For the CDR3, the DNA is TGTGCCAGCAGCCTCCGAACCACGAACCAAGAGACCCAGTACTTC.

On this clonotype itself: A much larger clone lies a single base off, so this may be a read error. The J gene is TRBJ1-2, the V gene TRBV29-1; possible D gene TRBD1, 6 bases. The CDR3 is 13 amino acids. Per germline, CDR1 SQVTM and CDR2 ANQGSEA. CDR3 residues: CGTTSPGDDGYTF. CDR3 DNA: TGCGGCACCACCTCCCCAGGGGACGATGGCTACACCTTC.

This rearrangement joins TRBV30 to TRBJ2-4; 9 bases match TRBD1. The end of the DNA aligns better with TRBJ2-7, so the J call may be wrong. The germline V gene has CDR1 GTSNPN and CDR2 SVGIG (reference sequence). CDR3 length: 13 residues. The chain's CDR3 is CACRTGEVYEQYF. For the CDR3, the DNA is TGTGCCTGCCGGACAGGGGAGGTCTACGAGCAGTACTTC.

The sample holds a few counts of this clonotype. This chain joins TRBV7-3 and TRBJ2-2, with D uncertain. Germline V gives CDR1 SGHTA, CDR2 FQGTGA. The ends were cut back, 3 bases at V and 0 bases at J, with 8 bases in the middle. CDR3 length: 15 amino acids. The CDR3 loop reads CASSFSGSNTGELFF. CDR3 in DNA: TGTGCCAGCAGCTTCTCAGGATCGAACACCGGGGAGCTGTTTTTT.

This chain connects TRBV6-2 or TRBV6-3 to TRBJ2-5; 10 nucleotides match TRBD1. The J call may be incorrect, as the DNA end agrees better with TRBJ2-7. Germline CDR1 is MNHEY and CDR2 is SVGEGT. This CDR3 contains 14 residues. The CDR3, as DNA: TGTGCCAGCAGTACCCGGGACAGGGGCCACGAGCAGTACTTC. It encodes CASSTRDRGHEQYF.

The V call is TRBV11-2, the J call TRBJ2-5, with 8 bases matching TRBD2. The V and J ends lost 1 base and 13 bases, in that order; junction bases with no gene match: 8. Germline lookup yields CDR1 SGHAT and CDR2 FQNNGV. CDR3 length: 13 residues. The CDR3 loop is CASSLGEGTSGYF. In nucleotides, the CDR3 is TGTGCCAGCAGCTTAGGAGAAGGAACTAGCGGGTACTTC.

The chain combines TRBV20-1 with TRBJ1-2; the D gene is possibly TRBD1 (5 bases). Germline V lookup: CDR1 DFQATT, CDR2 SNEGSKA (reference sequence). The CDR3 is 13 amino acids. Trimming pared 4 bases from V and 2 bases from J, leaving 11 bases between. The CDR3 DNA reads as TGCAGTGCTACCCCGGGACGGAACTATGGCTACACCTTC. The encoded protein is CSATPGRNYGYTF.

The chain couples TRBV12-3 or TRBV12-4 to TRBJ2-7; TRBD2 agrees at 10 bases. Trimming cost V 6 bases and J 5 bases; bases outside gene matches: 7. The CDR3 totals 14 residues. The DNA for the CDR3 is TGTGCCAGCAGCGAGCGGGGGGGCAGGGACGAGCAGTACTTC. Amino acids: CASSERGGRDEQYF.

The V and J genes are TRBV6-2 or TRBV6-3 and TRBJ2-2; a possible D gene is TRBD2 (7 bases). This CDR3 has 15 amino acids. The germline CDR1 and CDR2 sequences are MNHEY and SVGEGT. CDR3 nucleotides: TGTACCATCCCGGCGGGGGCTCCGAACACCGGGGAGCTGTTTTTT. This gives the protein CTIPAGAPNTGELFF.

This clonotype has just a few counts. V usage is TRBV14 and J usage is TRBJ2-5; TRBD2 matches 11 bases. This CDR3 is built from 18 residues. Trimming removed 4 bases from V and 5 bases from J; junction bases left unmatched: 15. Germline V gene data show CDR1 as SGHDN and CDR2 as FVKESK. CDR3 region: CASSLRLAGTSHAETQYF. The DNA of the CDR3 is TGTGCCAGCAGCCTCCGACTAGCGGGAACATCCCACGCGGAGACCCAGTACTTC.

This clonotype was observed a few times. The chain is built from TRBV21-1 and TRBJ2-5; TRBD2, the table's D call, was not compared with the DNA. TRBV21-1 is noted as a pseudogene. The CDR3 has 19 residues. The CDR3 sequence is CARGPKSGLAGRDQETQYF. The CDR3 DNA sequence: TGTGCCCGCGGGCCCAAATCGGGACTAGCGGGGAGAGATCAAGAGACCCAGTACTTC.

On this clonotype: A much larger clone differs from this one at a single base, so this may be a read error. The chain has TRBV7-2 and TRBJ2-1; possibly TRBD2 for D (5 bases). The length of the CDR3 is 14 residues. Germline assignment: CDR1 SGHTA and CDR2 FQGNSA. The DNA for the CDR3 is TGTGCCAGCAGCTTAGAGTCCGGGATCAATGGGCAGTTCTTC. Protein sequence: CASSLESGINGQFF.

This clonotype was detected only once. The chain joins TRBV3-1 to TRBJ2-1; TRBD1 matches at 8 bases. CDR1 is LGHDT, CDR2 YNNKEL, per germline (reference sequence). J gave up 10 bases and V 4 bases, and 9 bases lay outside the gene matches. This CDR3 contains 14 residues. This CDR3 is CASSPGQAGNEQFF. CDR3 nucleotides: TGTGCCAGCAGCCCGGGACAGGCGGGGAACGAGCAGTTCTTC.

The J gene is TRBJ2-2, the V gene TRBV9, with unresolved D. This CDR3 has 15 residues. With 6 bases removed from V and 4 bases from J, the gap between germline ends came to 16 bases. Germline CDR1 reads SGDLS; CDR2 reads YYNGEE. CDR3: CASTQNPDGTGELFF. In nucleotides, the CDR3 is TGTGCCAGCACCCAAAATCCTGACGGCACCGGGGAGCTGTTTTTT.

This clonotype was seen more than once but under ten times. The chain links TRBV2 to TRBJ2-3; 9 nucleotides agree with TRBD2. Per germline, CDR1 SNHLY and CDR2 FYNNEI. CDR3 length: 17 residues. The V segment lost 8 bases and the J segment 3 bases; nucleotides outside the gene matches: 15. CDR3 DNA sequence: TGTGCCAGCGCTGTTGATTGGCTAGCGGGGTGGACAGATACGCAGTATTTT. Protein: CASAVDWLAGWTDTQYF.

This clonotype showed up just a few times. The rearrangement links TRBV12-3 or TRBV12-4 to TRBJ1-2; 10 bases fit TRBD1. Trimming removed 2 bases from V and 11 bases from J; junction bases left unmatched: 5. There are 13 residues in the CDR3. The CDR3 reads CASSLRGQGIYTF. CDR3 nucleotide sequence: TGTGCCAGCAGTTTACGGGGACAGGGGATATACACCTTC.

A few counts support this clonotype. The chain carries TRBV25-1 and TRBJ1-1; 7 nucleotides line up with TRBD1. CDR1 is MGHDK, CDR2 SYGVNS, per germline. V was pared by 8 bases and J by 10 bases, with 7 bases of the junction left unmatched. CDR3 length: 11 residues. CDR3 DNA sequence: TGTGCCAGCGATACAGGGGAGCGAGCTTTCTTT. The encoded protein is CASDTGERAFF. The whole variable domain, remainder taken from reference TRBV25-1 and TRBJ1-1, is EADIYQTPRYLVIGTGKKITLECSQTMGHDKMYWYQQDPGMELHLIHYSYGVNSTEKGDLSSESTVSRIRTEHFPLTLESARPSHTSQYLCASDTGERAFFGQGTRLTVV.

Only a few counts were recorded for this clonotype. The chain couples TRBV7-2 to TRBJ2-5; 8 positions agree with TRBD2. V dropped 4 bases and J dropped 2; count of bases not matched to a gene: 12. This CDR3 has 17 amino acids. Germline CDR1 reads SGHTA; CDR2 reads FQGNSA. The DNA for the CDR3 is TGTGCCAGCAGCTCGCCCTCTAGCGGGCTGGGTCAAGAGACCCAGTACTTC. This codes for CASSSPSSGLGQETQYF.

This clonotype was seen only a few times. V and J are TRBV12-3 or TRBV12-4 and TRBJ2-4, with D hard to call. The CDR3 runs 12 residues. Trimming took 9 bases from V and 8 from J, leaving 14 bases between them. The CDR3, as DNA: TGTGCCAGATTCCGAGAAAGGGACATTCAGTACTTC. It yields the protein CARFRERDIQYF.